This TCR beta chain was sequenced in a study of T cells of healthy individuals. At least ten counts were recorded for this clonotype. TCRdb processed the 5' RACE reads anew with MiXCR; each CDR3 protein has one entry. The data hold about 41,000 distinct CDR3 sequences, with approximately 5% observed a single time. The ends lost 5 bases at V and 5 bases at J; junction bases unmatched: 10. This CDR3 contains 15 residues. Germline assignment: CDR1 MNHEY and CDR2 SMNVEV (reference sequence). The chain joins TRBV27 to TRBJ2-7; 9 bases fit TRBD1. This sequence was found in a human donor in good health. This CDR3 reads CASSTTRQGVHEQYF. DNA of the CDR3: TGTGCCAGCAGTACCACGAGACAGGGGGTCCACGAGCAGTACTTC.